The following is a T cell receptor (beta chain) sequence with its context. This sample was included in a study of monozygotic twins with inflammatory bowel disease. Using TCRalpha and TCRbeta cDNA, the researchers carried out two nested PCRs that lasted roughly 16 and 10 cycles. TCRdb re-called the 5' RACE reads and catalogs CDR3 proteins one per entry, DNA excluded. This table holds about 160,000 distinct CDR3 sequences. Whole blood, unsorted for T cells, was the source of total RNA. This CDR3 region has 14 residues. Germline V gene sequence: CDR1 SQVTM, CDR2 ANQGSEA. The specimen sequenced was blood. The clonotype originates from a human donor with ulcerative colitis or Crohn's disease, or a healthy co-twin of an affected twin (not recorded which). This chain links TRBV29-1 with TRBJ1-4; absent DNA, TCRdb's TRBD1 call cannot be checked. The CDR3 is CSVEEGTGEEKLFF.